A selection of T cell receptor beta chains follows, all from one sample in a study of T cells after posttransplantation cyclophosphamide. Generated by immunoSEQ multiplex PCR, the TCRdb table keeps only in-frame clones and is missing some. The sample consists of tens of thousands of clones, around 94% of them appearing once. The material sequenced was PBMCs. The receptors shown here come from a woman between 45 and 65 years old in good health and a related stem cell transplant donor. Each CDR3 is given with its conserved first and last residue. The D gene is left open where the match is weak. Expanded clones get a size class; other rows say once, few or many, or leave the size out.

>TRBD1|TRBJ1-2|15|-|TRBV14
TGTGCCAGCAGCCAAGTCCCAGGGGGCAGCTATGGCTACACCTTC
CASSQVPGGSYGYTF
>-|TRBJ2-2|14|few|TRBV6-4
TGTGCCAGCAGTGACTCTGCGGAGACCGGGGAGCTGTTTTTT
CASSDSAETGELFF
>TRBD1|TRBJ1-4|15|-|TRBV19
TGTGCCAGTAGTTTACCGGGACAGGGAATCGAAAAACTGTTTTTT
CASSLPGQGIEKLFF
>-|TRBJ2-1|16|-|TRBV10-3
TGTGCCATCAGTGAAGGGGGCGGGGGGAACTACAATGAGCAGTTCTTC
CAISEGGGGNYNEQFF
>-|TRBJ1-1|16|-|TRBV6-5
TGTGCCAGCAGTTCGGCAATTTGGACAGATAACACTGAAGCTTTCTTT
CASSSAIWTDNTEAFF
>TRBD2|TRBJ2-3|14|-|TRBV5-1
TGCGCCAGCAGCTCGGGACTAGCGGCCTATACGCAGTATTTT
CASSSGLAAYTQYF
>-|TRBJ2-5|14|-|TRBV11-3
TGTGCCAGCAGCCAGTGGCCGCCACAAGAGACCCAGTACTTC
CASSQWPPQETQYF
>TRBD2|TRBJ2-7|15|-|TRBV5-1
TGCGCCAGCAGCTTGGGTTCTAGCGGCAACTACGAGCAGTACTTC
CASSLGSSGNYEQYF
>TRBD1|TRBJ1-4|15|-|TRBV2
TGTGCCAGCACCGCCGGGACAGGGTCTAATGAAAAACTGTTTTTT
CASTAGTGSNEKLFF
>TRBD1|TRBJ2-3|17|-|TRBV28
TGTGCCAGCAGTTTAGATGGGCAGGGGGCCTCTAAACATACGCAGTATTTT
CASSLDGQGASKHTQYF
>-|TRBJ2-7|15|-|TRBV11-2
TGTGCCAGCAGCTTAGAGTGGGGGGGCCTGTACGAGCAGTACTTC
CASSLEWGGLYEQYF
>-|TRBJ2-3|18|-|TRBV21-1
TGTGCCAGCAGCAAAGTAAGGGGAGCGGGGGGGATGAGAGATACGCAGTATTTT
CASSKVRGAGGMRDTQYF
>TRBD1|TRBJ1-2|13|-|TRBV28
TGTGCCAGCAGTTTCGGACAGGGCTATGGCTACACCTTC
CASSFGQGYGYTF
>-|TRBJ1-3|15|-|TRBV30
TGTGCCTGGAGTGTCGTGACAGGCTCTGGAAACACCATATATTTT
CAWSVVTGSGNTIYF
>TRBD2|TRBJ2-7|15|-|TRBV4-2
TGTGCCAGCAGCCAGGCCGGGACTACCACCTACGAGCAGTACTTC
CASSQAGTTTYEQYF
>TRBD2|TRBJ2-7|15|-|TRBV30
TGTGCCTGGAGTGTAGCGGGAGGGAGCTCCTACGAGCAGTACTTC
CAWSVAGGSSYEQYF